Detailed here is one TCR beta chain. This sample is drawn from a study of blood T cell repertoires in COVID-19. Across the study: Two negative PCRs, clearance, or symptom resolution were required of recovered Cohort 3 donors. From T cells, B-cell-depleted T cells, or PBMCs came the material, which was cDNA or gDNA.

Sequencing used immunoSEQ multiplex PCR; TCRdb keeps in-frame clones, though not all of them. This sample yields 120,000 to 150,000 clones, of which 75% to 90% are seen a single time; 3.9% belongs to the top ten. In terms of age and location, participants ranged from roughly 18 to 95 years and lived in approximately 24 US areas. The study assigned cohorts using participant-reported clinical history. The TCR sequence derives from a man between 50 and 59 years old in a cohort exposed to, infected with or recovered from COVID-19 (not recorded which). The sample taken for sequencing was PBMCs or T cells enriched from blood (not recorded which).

Here the CDR3 reads CASSSGGLSEKLFF. CDR3 DNA sequence: TGCGCCAGCAGTTCAGGGGGTCTGAGTGAAAAACTGTTTTTT. This chain connects TRBV5-1 to TRBJ1-4; 7 bases are shared with TRBD1. J gave up 7 bases and V 5 bases, and 8 bases lay outside the gene matches. Per the germline V gene, CDR1 is SGHRS and CDR2 is YFSETQ. CDR3 length: 14 amino acids.